These T cell receptor beta chains were read from a single sample in a study of shared clonotypes between healthy human individuals. Clones were sequenced by immunoSEQ multiplex PCR, and TCRdb holds only the in-frame ones, with some missing. The sample consists of approximately 1.1 million clones, 75% to 80% of them appearing once. The sample consisted of memory CD4+ T cells from PBMCs. The receptor source for this set is a man between 18 and 35 years old in good health. Some clones in this sample may be carry-over from other donors' samples. Both conserved end residues are part of each CDR3. The order of the fields is D gene, V gene, J gene, clone size, CDR3 protein, CDR3 DNA. A D gene is named only where the DNA matches it firmly. The size of a clone is reported for some rows only, either as once, few or many, or as a class for expanded clones.

.	TRBV6-6	TRBJ1-2	.	CASDWGGTGTNYGYTF	TGTGCCAGCGATTGGGGGGGTACAGGGACCAACTATGGCTACACCTTC
TRBD1	TRBV28	TRBJ1-2	.	CASTTPGQFYGYTF	TGTGCCAGCACAACTCCGGGACAGTTCTATGGCTACACCTTC
TRBD1	TRBV27	TRBJ2-7	.	CASSLNRGRDEQYF	TGTGCCAGCAGTCTAAACAGGGGTAGGGACGAGCAGTACTTC
.	TRBV27	TRBJ1-2	once	CASSLPGSGYTF	TGTGCCAGCAGTTTGCCAGGGAGCGGCTACACCTTC
TRBD1	TRBV25-1	TRBJ1-4	.	CASSRDRGGSNEKLFF	TGTGCCAGCAGCCGGGACAGGGGAGGTAGTAATGAAAAACTGTTTTTT
TRBD1	TRBV5-1	TRBJ2-7	few	CASSLQGTDGREQYF	TGCGCCAGCAGCCTGCAAGGGACAGACGGTCGCGAGCAGTACTTC
TRBD2	TRBV5-1	TRBJ2-2	.	CASSRWSSGKGGTGELFF	TGCGCCAGCAGCCGGTGGTCTAGCGGGAAAGGCGGCACCGGGGAGCTGTTTTTT
.	TRBV27	TRBJ2-6	once	CASSRRDRTSSGANVLTF	TGTGCCAGCTCGCGTCGAGACAGGACGAGCTCTGGGGCCAACGTCCTGACTTTC
.	TRBV5-6	TRBJ1-2	.	CASSLIRGDGYTF	TGTGCCAGCAGCTTGATCCGAGGGGATGGCTACACCTTC
.	TRBV9	TRBJ2-7	once	CASSVGVFGGSTYEQYF	TGTGCCAGCAGCGTAGGTGTGTTTGGGGGGAGTACCTACGAGCAGTACTTC
TRBD1	TRBV7-2	TRBJ2-5	.	CASSLARDRGQETQYF	TGTGCCAGCAGCTTAGCGCGAGACAGGGGGCAAGAGACCCAGTACTTC
TRBD1	TRBV6-5	TRBJ1-1	.	CASSYPDRVEAFF	TGTGCCAGCAGTTACCCCGACAGGGTTGAAGCTTTCTTT
.	TRBV5-1	TRBJ1-4	.	CASSPRSLPEKLFF	TGCGCCAGCAGCCCAAGGAGCCTACCTGAAAAACTGTTTTTT
TRBD2	TRBV7-3	TRBJ2-2	.	CASSLGTSGSTGELFF	TGTGCCAGCAGCCTGGGGACTAGCGGGAGCACCGGGGAGCTGTTTTTT
.	TRBV20-1	TRBJ2-1	.	CSARSADEQFF	TGCAGTGCTAGATCGGCGGATGAGCAGTTCTTC
.	TRBV27	TRBJ2-2	.	CASSARYDRRELFF	TGTGCCAGCAGTGCCCGGTATGATAGGCGGGAGCTGTTTTTT
.	TRBV18	TRBJ1-1	many	CASSPGGQDTEAFF	TGTGCCAGCTCACCAGGGGGGCAGGACACTGAAGCTTTCTTT
TRBD1	TRBV12-5	TRBJ1-1	.	CASGLLQGANTEAFF	TGTGCTAGTGGTTTGCTACAGGGGGCGAACACTGAAGCTTTCTTT
.	TRBV10-3	TRBJ2-5	once	CAISPQGNQETQYF	TGTGCCATCAGTCCACAGGGAAACCAAGAGACCCAGTACTTC
TRBD2	TRBV6-5	TRBJ2-5	.	CASSPQAGGETQYF	TGTGCCAGCAGCCCCCAGGCGGGAGGTGAGACCCAGTACTTC
.	TRBV6-5	TRBJ1-3	.	CASSLGLSGNTIYF	TGTGCCAGCAGTTTGGGGCTCTCTGGAAACACCATATATTTT
.	TRBV18	TRBJ1-2	few	CASSPQGGGESYGYTF	TGTGCCAGCTCACCGCAAGGGGGAGGAGAAAGTTATGGCTACACCTTC
.	TRBV10-3	TRBJ1-3	.	CAISEGVQGLSGNTIYF	TGTGCCATCAGTGAGGGAGTCCAGGGCCTCTCTGGAAACACCATATATTTT
TRBD2	TRBV5-1	TRBJ2-2	.	CASGGLATPLYTGELFF	TGCGCCAGCGGGGGACTAGCCACCCCTTTGTACACCGGGGAGCTGTTTTTT
.	TRBV30	TRBJ2-1	once	CAWARQVYNEQFF	TGTGCCTGGGCCCGACAGGTATACAATGAGCAGTTCTTC
.	TRBV27	TRBJ1-1	.	CASSSPNWGTEAFF	TGTGCCAGCAGTTCTCCAAATTGGGGGACTGAAGCTTTCTTT
TRBD1	TRBV28	TRBJ1-1	.	CASRNRGTMNTEAFF	TGTGCCAGTAGGAACAGGGGAACCATGAACACTGAAGCTTTCTTT
.	TRBV5-1	TRBJ2-1	.	CASSFGGGEQFF	TGCGCCAGCAGCTTTGGAGGTGGGGAGCAGTTCTTC
TRBD2	TRBV18	TRBJ2-2	.	CASSPGTSGTGELFF	TGTGCCAGCTCACCCGGGACTAGCGGGACCGGGGAGCTGTTTTTT
TRBD1	TRBV25-1	TRBJ1-2	.	CASSVRWTGGGYGYTF	TGTGCCAGCAGTGTTAGATGGACAGGGGGGGGCTATGGCTACACCTTC
TRBD2	TRBV28	TRBJ2-3	once	CASSSAGTQYF	TGTGCCAGCAGTTCAGCGGGAACGCAGTATTTT
.	TRBV6-1	TRBJ1-1	.	CASSVEGGRLNTEAFF	TGTGCCAGCAGTGTAGAGGGGGGGCGATTAAACACTGAAGCTTTCTTT
TRBD1	TRBV27	TRBJ1-2	.	CASSLVGQGARRGYTF	TGTGCCAGCAGTTTAGTGGGACAGGGGGCTCGGAGAGGCTACACCTTC
.	TRBV7-2	TRBJ1-2	.	CASSLGGSGYGYTF	TGTGCCAGCAGCTTAGGAGGCAGTGGCTATGGCTACACCTTC
.	TRBV7-2	TRBJ2-5	.	CASSPGLVETQYF	TGTGCCAGCAGCCCCGGGCTAGTGGAGACCCAGTACTTC
.	TRBV7-8	TRBJ2-7	.	CASSSPRSNEQYF	TGTGCCAGCAGCTCCCCGAGAAGTAACGAGCAGTACTTC
TRBD1	TRBV28	TRBJ1-2	.	CASTPSTGGAYGYTF	TGTGCCAGCACCCCATCTACAGGGGGCGCCTATGGCTACACCTTC
.	TRBV7-9	TRBJ1-5	once	CASSLGPDQPQHF	TGTGCCAGCAGCTTGGGGCCAGATCAGCCCCAGCATTTT
.	TRBV6-5	TRBJ2-7	.	CASSYGVDEQYF	TGTGCCAGCAGTTACGGGGTAGACGAGCAGTACTTC
TRBD1	TRBV7-3	TRBJ2-2	.	CASSRDRVTGELFF	TGTGCCAGCAGCCGGGACAGGGTCACCGGGGAGCTGTTTTTT
.	TRBV19	TRBJ2-1	.	CASSMALVYNEQFF	TGTGCCAGTAGTATGGCGCTGGTCTACAATGAGCAGTTCTTC
.	TRBV28	TRBJ1-4	.	CASTWTANEKLFF	TGTGCCAGCACGTGGACGGCGAATGAAAAACTGTTTTTT
.	TRBV4-2	TRBJ1-1	.	CASSADTEAFF	TGTGCCAGCAGCGCAGATACTGAAGCTTTCTTT
.	TRBV19	TRBJ2-7	.	CASSKGVEQYF	TGTGCCAGTAGCAAGGGAGTCGAGCAGTACTTC
.	TRBV7-9	TRBJ2-3	.	CASSLAGQQRYF	TGTGCCAGCAGCTTAGCCGGGCAACAGCGGTATTTT